Listed below are T cell receptor beta chains from one sample, sequenced in a study of blood T cell repertoires in COVID-19. Clones were sequenced by immunoSEQ multiplex PCR, and TCRdb holds only the in-frame ones, with some missing. The table lists roughly 200,000 clones, about 85% of them singletons. The sequenced material came from PBMCs or T cells enriched from blood (not recorded which). These receptors all come from a man aged 40-50 years who had recovered from COVID-19. CDR3s include the opening cysteine and the closing phenylalanine or tryptophan. A D gene is named only where the DNA matches it firmly. Clone sizes are given selectively: once, few, many, or a class where the clone is expanded.

j_gene: TRBJ2-7; abundance: -; v_gene: TRBV29-1; d_gene: TRBD2; CDR3aa: CSGKTSGSAYEQYF; CDR3nt: TGCAGCGGAAAAACTAGCGGGAGTGCCTACGAGCAGTACTTC
j_gene: TRBJ2-3; abundance: few; v_gene: TRBV2; d_gene: -; CDR3aa: CASSEVAWRTSTDTQYF; CDR3nt: TGTGCCAGCAGTGAAGTCGCCTGGAGGACTAGCACAGATACGCAGTATTTT
j_gene: TRBJ1-1; abundance: -; v_gene: TRBV7-9; d_gene: TRBD1; CDR3aa: CASRPGQGATEAFF; CDR3nt: TGTGCCAGCAGACCTGGACAGGGGGCGACTGAAGCTTTCTTT
j_gene: TRBJ2-5; abundance: -; v_gene: TRBV7-9; d_gene: -; CDR3aa: CASSLTGAETQYF; CDR3nt: TGTGCCAGCAGCTTAACGGGAGCTGAGACCCAGTACTTC
j_gene: TRBJ1-3; abundance: -; v_gene: TRBV29-1; d_gene: -; CDR3aa: CSGGDTSGNTIYF; CDR3nt: TGCAGCGGGGGGGACACCTCTGGAAACACCATATATTTT
j_gene: TRBJ1-2; abundance: -; v_gene: TRBV19; d_gene: -; CDR3aa: CASSLQGYYGYTF; CDR3nt: TGTGCCAGTAGTCTTCAGGGATACTATGGCTACACCTTC
j_gene: TRBJ2-1; abundance: -; v_gene: TRBV5-1; d_gene: TRBD2; CDR3aa: CASRFSGRGNEQFF; CDR3nt: TGCGCCAGCAGATTTAGCGGGAGGGGCAATGAGCAGTTCTTC
j_gene: TRBJ1-2; abundance: -; v_gene: TRBV30; d_gene: TRBD1; CDR3aa: CAWSVKGAYGGYTF; CDR3nt: TGTGCCTGGAGTGTTAAGGGGGCGTATGGTGGCTACACCTTC
j_gene: TRBJ2-3; abundance: -; v_gene: TRBV19; d_gene: -; CDR3aa: CASSTSVTDTQYF; CDR3nt: TGTGCCAGTAGTACCTCCGTCACAGATACGCAGTATTTT
j_gene: TRBJ2-2; abundance: -; v_gene: TRBV5-6; d_gene: -; CDR3aa: CASSLVDRKYTGELFF; CDR3nt: TGTGCCAGCAGCTTAGTCGACAGAAAATACACCGGGGAGCTGTTTTTT
j_gene: TRBJ1-5; abundance: -; v_gene: TRBV5-1; d_gene: -; CDR3aa: CASSLGTATNQPQHF; CDR3nt: TGCGCCAGCAGCTTGGGGACAGCAACCAATCAGCCCCAGCATTTT
j_gene: TRBJ2-1; abundance: -; v_gene: TRBV19; d_gene: -; CDR3aa: CASSYRVYNEQFF; CDR3nt: TGTGCCAGTAGCTACAGGGTTTACAATGAGCAGTTCTTC
j_gene: TRBJ2-3; abundance: -; v_gene: TRBV28; d_gene: TRBD1; CDR3aa: CASSITGGVADTQYF; CDR3nt: TGTGCCAGCAGTATAACAGGGGGTGTCGCAGATACGCAGTATTTT
j_gene: TRBJ2-3; abundance: -; v_gene: TRBV30; d_gene: TRBD1; CDR3aa: CAWSVGTGRRDTQYF; CDR3nt: TGTGCCTGGAGTGTCGGGACAGGACGGAGAGATACGCAGTATTTT
j_gene: TRBJ2-7; abundance: -; v_gene: TRBV20-1; d_gene: -; CDR3aa: CSASRTGTTSSEQYF; CDR3nt: TGCAGTGCTAGTCGAACCGGGACAACCAGTTCCGAGCAGTACTTC
j_gene: TRBJ1-2; abundance: -; v_gene: TRBV7-9; d_gene: -; CDR3aa: CASSLRAGGGYTF; CDR3nt: TGTGCCAGCAGCTTAAGGGCCGGGGGTGGCTACACCTTC
j_gene: TRBJ2-7; abundance: many; v_gene: TRBV24-1; d_gene: -; CDR3aa: CATSDLSTGYEQYF; CDR3nt: TGTGCCACCAGTGATTTGTCGACAGGCTACGAGCAGTACTTC
j_gene: TRBJ2-7; abundance: few; v_gene: TRBV7-9; d_gene: -; CDR3aa: CASSLGRGNEQYF; CDR3nt: TGTGCCAGCAGCCTCGGCCGGGGGAACGAGCAGTACTTC
j_gene: TRBJ1-2; abundance: few; v_gene: TRBV5-4; d_gene: -; CDR3aa: CASSFEIPNYGYTF; CDR3nt: TGTGCCAGCAGCTTCGAGATCCCCAACTATGGCTACACCTTC
j_gene: TRBJ1-3; abundance: few; v_gene: TRBV7-2; d_gene: -; CDR3aa: CASSSPEGDRNTIYF; CDR3nt: TGTGCCAGCAGCTCTCCCGAGGGGGACAGAAACACCATATATTTT
j_gene: TRBJ2-1; abundance: -; v_gene: TRBV2; d_gene: TRBD2; CDR3aa: CASSLLAGSSNEQFF; CDR3nt: TGTGCCAGCAGCTTACTAGCGGGAAGTTCCAATGAGCAGTTCTTC
j_gene: TRBJ1-2; abundance: once; v_gene: TRBV9; d_gene: -; CDR3aa: CASSVEVGAGYGYTF; CDR3nt: TGTGCCAGCAGCGTAGAGGTGGGGGCAGGCTATGGCTACACCTTC
j_gene: TRBJ1-2; abundance: -; v_gene: TRBV28; d_gene: -; CDR3aa: CASSVPALEGYTF; CDR3nt: TGTGCCAGCAGTGTACCCGCTCTGGAGGGCTACACCTTC
j_gene: TRBJ2-7; abundance: -; v_gene: TRBV7-9; d_gene: -; CDR3aa: CASSLSTYEQYF; CDR3nt: TGTGCCAGCAGCTTAAGCACCTACGAGCAGTACTTC
j_gene: TRBJ1-4; abundance: -; v_gene: TRBV11-2; d_gene: -; CDR3aa: CASSLGLTGELANEKLFF; CDR3nt: TGTGCCAGCAGCTTGGGCCTGACGGGGGAGTTAGCTAATGAAAAACTGTTTTTT
j_gene: TRBJ1-5; abundance: once; v_gene: TRBV28; d_gene: TRBD1; CDR3aa: CASSSGQRGQPQHF; CDR3nt: TGTGCCAGCAGTTCGGGACAGAGGGGACAGCCCCAGCATTTT
j_gene: TRBJ2-1; abundance: -; v_gene: TRBV13; d_gene: TRBD2; CDR3aa: CASSHTSGTYNEQFF; CDR3nt: TGTGCCAGCAGCCACACTAGCGGGACATACAATGAGCAGTTCTTC
j_gene: TRBJ2-1; abundance: few; v_gene: TRBV21-1; d_gene: -; CDR3aa: CASRAGSGRDYNEQFF; CDR3nt: TGTGCCAGCAGGGCCGGGAGCGGGAGGGACTACAATGAGCAGTTCTTC
j_gene: TRBJ1-1; abundance: -; v_gene: TRBV7-9; d_gene: -; CDR3aa: CASSFRNSHTEAFF; CDR3nt: TGTGCCAGCAGCTTTAGGAACAGCCACACTGAAGCTTTCTTT